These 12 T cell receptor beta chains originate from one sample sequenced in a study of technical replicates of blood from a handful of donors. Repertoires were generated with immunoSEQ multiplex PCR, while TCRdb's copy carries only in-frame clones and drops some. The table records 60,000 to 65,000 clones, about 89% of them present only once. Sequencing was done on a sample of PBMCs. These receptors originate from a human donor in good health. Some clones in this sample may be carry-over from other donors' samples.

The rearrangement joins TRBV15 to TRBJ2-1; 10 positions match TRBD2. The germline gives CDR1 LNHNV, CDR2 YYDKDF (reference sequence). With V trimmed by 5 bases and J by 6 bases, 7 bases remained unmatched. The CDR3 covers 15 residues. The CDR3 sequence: CATSRSGRAINEQFF. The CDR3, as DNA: TGTGCCACCAGCCGGAGCGGGAGGGCCATCAATGAGCAGTTCTTC.

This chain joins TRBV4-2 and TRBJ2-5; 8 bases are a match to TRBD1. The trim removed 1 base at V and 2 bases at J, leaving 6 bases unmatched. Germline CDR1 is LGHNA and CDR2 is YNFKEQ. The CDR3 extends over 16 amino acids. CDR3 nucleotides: TGTGCCAGCAGCCAAGTGGCAGGGGGCTTACAAGAGACCCAGTACTTC. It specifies CASSQVAGGLQETQYF.

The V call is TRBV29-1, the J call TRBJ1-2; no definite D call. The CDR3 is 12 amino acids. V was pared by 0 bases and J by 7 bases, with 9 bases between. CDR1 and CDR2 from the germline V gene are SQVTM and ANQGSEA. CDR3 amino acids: CSVEEQTVGYTF. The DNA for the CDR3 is TGCAGCGTTGAAGAACAGACGGTTGGCTACACCTTC.

The CDR3 sequence is CASSPREGVRGNTEAFF. The CDR3 DNA reads as TGTGCCAGCTCACCGAGAGAAGGGGTCCGTGGTAACACTGAAGCTTTCTTT. The chain employs TRBV18 and TRBJ1-1, with D perhaps matching TRBD1 (5 bases). This CDR3 has 17 residues. With 3 bases removed from V and 2 bases from J, the gap between germline ends came to 19 bases. From germline, CDR1 is KGHSH and CDR2 LQKENI.

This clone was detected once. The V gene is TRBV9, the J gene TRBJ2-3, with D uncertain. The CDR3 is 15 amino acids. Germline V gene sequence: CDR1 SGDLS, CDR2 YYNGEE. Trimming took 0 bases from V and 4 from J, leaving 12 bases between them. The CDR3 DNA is TGTGCCAGCAGCGTAGACGTACGGGTGGCAGATACGCAGTATTTT. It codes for CASSVDVRVADTQYF. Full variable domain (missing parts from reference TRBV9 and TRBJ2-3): DSGVTQTPKHLITATGQRVTLRCSPRSGDLSVYWYQQSLDQGLQFLIQYYNGEERAKGNILERFSAQQFPDLHSELNLSSLELGDSALYFCASSVDVRVADTQYFGPGTRLTVL.

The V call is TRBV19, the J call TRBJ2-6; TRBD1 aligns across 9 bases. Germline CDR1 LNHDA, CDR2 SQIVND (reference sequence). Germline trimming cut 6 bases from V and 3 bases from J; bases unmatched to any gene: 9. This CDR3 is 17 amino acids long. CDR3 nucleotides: TGTGCCAGTAGCCGGGACAGGGACCCGGGTGGGGCCAACGTCCTGACTTTC. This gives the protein CASSRDRDPGGANVLTF.

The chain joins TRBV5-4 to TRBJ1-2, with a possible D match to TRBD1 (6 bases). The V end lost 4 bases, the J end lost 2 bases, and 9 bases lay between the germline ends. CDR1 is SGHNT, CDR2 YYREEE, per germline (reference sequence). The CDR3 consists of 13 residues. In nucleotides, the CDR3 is TGTGCCAGCAGCCGTGACAGGAACTATGGCTACACCTTC. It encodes CASSRDRNYGYTF. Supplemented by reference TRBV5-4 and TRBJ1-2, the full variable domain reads ETGVTQSPTHLIKTRGQQVTLRCSSQSGHNTVSWYQQALGQGPQFIFQYYREEENGRGNFPPRFSGLQFPNYSSELNVNALELDDSALYLCASSRDRNYGYTFGSGTRLTVV.

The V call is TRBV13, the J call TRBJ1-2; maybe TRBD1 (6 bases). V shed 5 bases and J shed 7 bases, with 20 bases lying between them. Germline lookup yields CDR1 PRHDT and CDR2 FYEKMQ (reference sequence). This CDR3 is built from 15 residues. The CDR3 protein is CASSRTETSWPGYTF. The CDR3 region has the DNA TGTGCCAGCAGCAGGACAGAGACGTCCTGGCCTGGCTACACCTTC.

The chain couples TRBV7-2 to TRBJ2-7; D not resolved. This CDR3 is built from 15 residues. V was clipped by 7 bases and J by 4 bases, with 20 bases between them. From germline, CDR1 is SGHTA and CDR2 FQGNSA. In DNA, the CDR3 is TGTGCCAGCACCATTGGTGGCGGTACCTCGTACGAGCAGTACTTC. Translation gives CASTIGGGTSYEQYF.

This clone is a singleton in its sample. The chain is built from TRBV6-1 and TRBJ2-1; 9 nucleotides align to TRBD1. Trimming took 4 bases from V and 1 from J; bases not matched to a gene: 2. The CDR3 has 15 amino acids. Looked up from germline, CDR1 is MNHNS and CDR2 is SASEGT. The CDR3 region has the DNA TGTGCCAGCAGTGCGGGACAGGGATCCTACAATGAGCAGTTCTTC. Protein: CASSAGQGSYNEQFF.

The CDR3 sequence is CAWSADREQPQHF. The CDR3 DNA is TGTGCCTGGAGTGCGGACAGGGAACAGCCCCAGCATTTT. The chain carries TRBV30 and TRBJ1-5; 8 nucleotides align to TRBD1. Looked up from germline, CDR1 is GTSNPN and CDR2 is SVGIG (reference sequence). Trimming removed 1 base from V and 7 bases from J; junction bases left unmatched: 3. There are 13 residues in the CDR3.

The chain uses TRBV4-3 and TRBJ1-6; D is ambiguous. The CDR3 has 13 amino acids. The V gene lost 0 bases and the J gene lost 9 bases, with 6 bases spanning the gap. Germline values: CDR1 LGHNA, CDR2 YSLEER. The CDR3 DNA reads TGCGCCAGCAGCCAAGATCGCGGTTCACCCCTCCACTTT. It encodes CASSQDRGSPLHF.